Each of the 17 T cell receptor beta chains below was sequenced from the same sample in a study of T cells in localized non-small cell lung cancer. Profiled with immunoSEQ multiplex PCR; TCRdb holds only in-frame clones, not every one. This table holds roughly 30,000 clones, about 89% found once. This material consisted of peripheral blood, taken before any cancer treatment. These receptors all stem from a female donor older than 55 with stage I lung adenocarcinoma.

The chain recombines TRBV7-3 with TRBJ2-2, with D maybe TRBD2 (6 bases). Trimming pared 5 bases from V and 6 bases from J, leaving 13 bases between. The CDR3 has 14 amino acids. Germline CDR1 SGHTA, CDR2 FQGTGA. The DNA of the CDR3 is TGTGCCAGCAGCCAAACCACTAGCTCCGGGGAGCTGTTTTTT. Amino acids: CASSQTTSSGELFF.

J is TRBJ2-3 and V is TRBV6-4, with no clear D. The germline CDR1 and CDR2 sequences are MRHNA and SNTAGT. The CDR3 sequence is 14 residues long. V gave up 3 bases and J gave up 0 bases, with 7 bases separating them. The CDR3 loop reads CASSEQTSTDTQYF. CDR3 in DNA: TGTGCCAGCAGTGAACAGACTAGCACAGATACGCAGTATTTT.

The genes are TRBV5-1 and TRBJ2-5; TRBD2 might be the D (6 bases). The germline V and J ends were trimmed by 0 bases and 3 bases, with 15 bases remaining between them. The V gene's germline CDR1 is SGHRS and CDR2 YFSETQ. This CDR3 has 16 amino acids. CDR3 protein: CASSLGGTALKETQYF. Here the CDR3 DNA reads TGCGCCAGCAGCTTGGGCGGGACGGCCCTAAAAGAGACCCAGTACTTC.

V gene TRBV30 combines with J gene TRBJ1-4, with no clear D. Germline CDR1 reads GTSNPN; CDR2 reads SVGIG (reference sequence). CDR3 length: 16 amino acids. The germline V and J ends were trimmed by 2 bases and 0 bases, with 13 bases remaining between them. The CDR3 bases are TGTGCCTGGAGTCCTCAGAGCCTTCCAACTAATGAAAAACTGTTTTTT. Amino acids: CAWSPQSLPTNEKLFF.

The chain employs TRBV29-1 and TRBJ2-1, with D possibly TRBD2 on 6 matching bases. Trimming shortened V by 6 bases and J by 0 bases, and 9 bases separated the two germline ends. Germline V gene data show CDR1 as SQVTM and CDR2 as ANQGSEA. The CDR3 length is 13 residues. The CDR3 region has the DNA TGCAGCGTACGGGACTTCTCCTACAATGAGCAGTTCTTC. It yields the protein CSVRDFSYNEQFF.

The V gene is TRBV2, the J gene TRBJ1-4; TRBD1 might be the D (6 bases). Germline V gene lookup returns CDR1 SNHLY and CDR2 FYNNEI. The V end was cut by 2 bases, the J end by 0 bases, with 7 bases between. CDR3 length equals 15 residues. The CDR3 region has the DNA TGTGCCAGCAGTGAATGGGGGCCAACTAATGAAAAACTGTTTTTT. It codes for CASSEWGPTNEKLFF.

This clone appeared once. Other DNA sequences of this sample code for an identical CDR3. DNA of the CDR3: TGTGCCAGCAGTTCGGGGACATCGAATCTGAACACTGAAGCTTTCTTT. Translating it yields CASSSGTSNLNTEAFF. This chain uses TRBV28 with TRBJ1-1, with D possibly TRBD1 on 6 matching bases. The V gene lost 4 bases and the J gene lost 0 bases, with 15 bases spanning the gap. CDR3 length: 16 residues. Germline V lookup: CDR1 MDHEN, CDR2 SYDVKM.

The CDR3 coding sequence is TGCGCCAGCAGCCCTGGACAGGGGAGGAACACTGAAGCTTTCTTT. Translated: CASSPGQGRNTEAFF. The chain couples TRBV5-1 to TRBJ1-1, with 9 bases identical to TRBD1. Germline V gene sequence: CDR1 SGHRS, CDR2 YFSETQ. The CDR3 runs to 15 residues. V lost 4 bases and J lost 1; bases outside the gene matches: 5.

The CDR3 DNA reads TGCGCCAGCAGTCTAGCGGGAGGGCAACCGTTCTTC. This gives the protein CASSLAGGQPFF. The chain employs TRBV10-1 and TRBJ2-1, with 12 bases that match TRBD2. The J segment lost 15 bases and the V segment lost 5 bases, leaving 5 bases of the junction unmatched. This CDR3 is 12 amino acids long. CDR1 is WNHNN, CDR2 SYGVQD, per germline (reference sequence).

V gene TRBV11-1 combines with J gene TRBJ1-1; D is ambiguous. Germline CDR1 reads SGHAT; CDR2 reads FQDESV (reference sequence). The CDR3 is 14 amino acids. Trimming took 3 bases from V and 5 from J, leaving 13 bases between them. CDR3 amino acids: CASSLGGVWTEAFF. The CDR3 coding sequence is TGTGCCAGCAGCTTGGGCGGGGTATGGACTGAAGCTTTCTTT.

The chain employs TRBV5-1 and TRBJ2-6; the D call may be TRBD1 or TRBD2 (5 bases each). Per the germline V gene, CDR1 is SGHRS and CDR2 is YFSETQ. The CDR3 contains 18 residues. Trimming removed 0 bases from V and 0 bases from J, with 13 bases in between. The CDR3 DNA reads TGCGCCAGCAGCTTGGGGGGACGGACGGGCTCTGGGGCCAACGTCCTGACTTTC. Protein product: CASSLGGRTGSGANVLTF.

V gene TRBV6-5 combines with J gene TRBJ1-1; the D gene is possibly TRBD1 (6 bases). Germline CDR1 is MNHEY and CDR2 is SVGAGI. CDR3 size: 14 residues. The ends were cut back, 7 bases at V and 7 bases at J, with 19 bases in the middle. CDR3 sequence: CASISPRGRDEAFF. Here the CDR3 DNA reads TGTGCCAGCATTTCCCCCAGGGGTCGGGATGAAGCTTTCTTT.

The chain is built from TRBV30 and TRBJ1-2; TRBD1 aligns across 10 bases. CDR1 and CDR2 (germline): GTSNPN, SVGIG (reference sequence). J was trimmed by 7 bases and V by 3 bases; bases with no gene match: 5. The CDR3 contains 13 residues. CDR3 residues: CAWSGQGESGYTF. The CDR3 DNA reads TGTGCCTGGAGCGGACAGGGGGAGTCTGGCTACACCTTC. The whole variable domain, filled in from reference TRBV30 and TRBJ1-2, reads SQTIHQWPATLVQPVGSPLSLECTVEGTSNPNLYWYRQAAGRGLQLLFYSVGIGQISSEVPQNLSASRPQDRQFILSSKKLLLSDSGFYLCAWSGQGESGYTFGSGTRLTVV.

CDR3 coding DNA: TGCGCCAGCAGCCAAGGGGCTAGCGGATTCACAGATACGCAGTATTTT. It codes for CASSQGASGFTDTQYF. The V call is TRBV4-3, the J call TRBJ2-3; 7 nucleotides line up with TRBD2. There are 16 residues in the CDR3. CDR1 is LGHNA, CDR2 YSLEER, per germline. Trimming removed 1 base from V and 2 bases from J; junction bases left unmatched: 6.

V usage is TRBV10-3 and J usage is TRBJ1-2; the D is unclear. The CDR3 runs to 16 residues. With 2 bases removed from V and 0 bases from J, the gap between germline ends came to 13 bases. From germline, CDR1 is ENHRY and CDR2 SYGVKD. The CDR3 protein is CAISETSGRTNYGYTF. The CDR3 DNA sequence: TGTGCCATCAGTGAGACTAGCGGGAGGACTAACTATGGCTACACCTTC.

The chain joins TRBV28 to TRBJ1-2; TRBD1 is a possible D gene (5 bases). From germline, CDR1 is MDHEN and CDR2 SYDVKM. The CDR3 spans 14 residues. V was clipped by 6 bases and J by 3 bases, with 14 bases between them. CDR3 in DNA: TGTGCCAGCAGGCCCGGGGCAGCCCACTATGGCTACACCTTC. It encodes CASRPGAAHYGYTF.

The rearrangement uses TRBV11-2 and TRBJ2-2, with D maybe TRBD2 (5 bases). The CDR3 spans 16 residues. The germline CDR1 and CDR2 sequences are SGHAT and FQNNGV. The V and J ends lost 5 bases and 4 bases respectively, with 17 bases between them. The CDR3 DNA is TGTGCCAGCAGCCCAGGCGGGTGGTGGGGCACCGGGGAGCTGTTTTTT. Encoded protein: CASSPGGWWGTGELFF. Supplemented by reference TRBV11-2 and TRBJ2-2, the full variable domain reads EAGVAQSPRYKIIEKRQSVAFWCNPISGHATLYWYQQILGQGPKLLIQFQNNGVVDDSQLPKDRFSAERLKGVDSTLKIQPAKLEDSAVYLCASSPGGWWGTGELFFGEGSRLTVL.